The 2 T cell receptor beta chains in this list originate from one sample, sequenced in a study of cytomegalovirus exposure and HLA in healthy donors. PCR used 60 Vbeta primers and 13 Jbeta primers. Sequencing used immunoSEQ multiplex PCR; TCRdb keeps in-frame clones, though not all of them. The sample holds fewer than 180,000 clones, roughly 77% seen once. Specimen: PBMCs. These receptors were obtained from a human donor in good health.

This rearrangement joins TRBV5-4 to TRBJ1-2; D gene uncertain. CDR3 length: 13 amino acids. V lost 0 bases, J lost 6 bases, and 9 bases lay in between. Germline assignment: CDR1 SGHNT and CDR2 YYREEE (reference sequence). CDR3 residues: CASSLEALDGYTF. DNA for the CDR3: TGTGCCAGCAGCTTGGAAGCCTTAGATGGCTACACCTTC.

The V and J genes are TRBV6-5 and TRBJ1-1; tentative D call: TRBD1 (5 bases). V lost 6 bases and J lost 3, with 14 bases in between. Germline V gives CDR1 MNHEY, CDR2 SVGAGI. The CDR3 runs 14 residues. As DNA, the CDR3 is TGTGCCAGCAGCCCTTTGGGGGGGTACACTGAAGCTTTCTTT. Translated, it gives CASSPLGGYTEAFF.